This TCR beta chain was captured in a study of blood T cell repertoires in COVID-19 (dated by TCRdb to between 2020 and 2021). Turning to the overall study: The collaborator samples originated in the United States, Italy and Spain and spanned the acute and convalescent phases of COVID-19. Samples came from the ongoing ImmuneRACE study (first 160 participants) plus 1,254 subjects from 6 global collaborators. Where available, HLA class I and class II types were obtained from metadata supplied by the sample provider rather than from assay-based typing. The repertoires were released in a freely available public database meant as a resource for research on the immune response to SARS-CoV-2. The dataset comprised deeply sampled blood TCRbeta repertoires from subjects exposed to, actively infected with, or recovered from COVID-19. Nearly every sample came with metadata listing a de-identified subject ID, COVID-19 status, age in years and sex. The material from the prospective study consisted of cDNA or gDNA derived from T cells, B-cell-depleted T cells, or PBMCs. The paper as a whole reports these results and caveats: How much clinical and demographic metadata was included differed by source and by participant, and the metadata was provided uncurated.

The CDR3, from cysteine to phenylalanine, totals 13 residues. The sequence is cut down to CDR3 DNA, 39 bases in frame from base 1. Trimming accounts for 5 bases at V and 5 bases at J, while the number of junction bases matched to no gene is 6. The germline V gene gives CDR1 as SGDLS and CDR2 as YYNGEE. Concerning this clone itself: Its antigen remains unidentified. No clone much larger than this one lies a single base away; base qualities are absent.

The immunoSEQ Assay, a bias-controlled multiplex PCR, was used to amplify TCRbeta CDR3 regions from genomic DNA. As for how the authors treated the data: Nucleated cell counts per sample were estimated from amplification of reference gene primers within the assay. To quantify the absolute abundance of each unique TCRbeta CDR3 rearrangement, sequence reads were collapsed and filtered. Productive Simpson clonality was computed per sample as the square root of Simpson's diversity index over productive rearrangements. This is the immuneACCESS table as TCRdb keeps it, with only in-frame sequences that have V and J called. A part of the clones is gone; compared with another copy, unresolved V genes explain less than half, and the rest is unexplained. For V, J and clone size, that table is used; D and trimming come from the DNA. Counted in this sample were under 65,000 clones; 60% to 80% of them appeared once. Of the sample, about 5.8% is held by the ten largest clones.

Participants in the prospective study were enrolled through a virtual design, were aged roughly 18 to 90 years, and lived in 24 United States geographic areas. In the prospective study, cohorts were assigned on the basis of participant-reported clinical history obtained from a screening survey and a study questionnaire. Each participant in the prospective study had whole blood, serum and a nasopharyngeal or oropharyngeal swab collected by mobile phlebotomists. Over a roughly two-month period, participants in the prospective study had the option of providing additional blood draws and questionnaires. Prospective study blood samples were shipped either frozen or at room temperature before DNA extraction.

The receptor was derived from a woman aged 50 to 60 with acute COVID-19. Rearrangement joined TRBV9 to TRBJ1-1, with 7 bases matching TRBD1. The material sequenced was PBMCs or T cells enriched from blood (not recorded which). The sequence in DNA is TGTGCCAGCAGTTTGACAGGGAAGACTGAAGCTTTCTTT. This codes for CASSLTGKTEAFF. Here the CDR3 is joined to the reference TRBV9 and TRBJ1-1 genes, and the full variable domain is: DSGVTQTPKHLITATGQRVTLRCSPRSGDLSVYWYQQSLDQGLQFLIQYYNGEERAKGNILERFSAQQFPDLHSELNLSSLELGDSALYFCASSLTGKTEAFFGQGTRLTVV.